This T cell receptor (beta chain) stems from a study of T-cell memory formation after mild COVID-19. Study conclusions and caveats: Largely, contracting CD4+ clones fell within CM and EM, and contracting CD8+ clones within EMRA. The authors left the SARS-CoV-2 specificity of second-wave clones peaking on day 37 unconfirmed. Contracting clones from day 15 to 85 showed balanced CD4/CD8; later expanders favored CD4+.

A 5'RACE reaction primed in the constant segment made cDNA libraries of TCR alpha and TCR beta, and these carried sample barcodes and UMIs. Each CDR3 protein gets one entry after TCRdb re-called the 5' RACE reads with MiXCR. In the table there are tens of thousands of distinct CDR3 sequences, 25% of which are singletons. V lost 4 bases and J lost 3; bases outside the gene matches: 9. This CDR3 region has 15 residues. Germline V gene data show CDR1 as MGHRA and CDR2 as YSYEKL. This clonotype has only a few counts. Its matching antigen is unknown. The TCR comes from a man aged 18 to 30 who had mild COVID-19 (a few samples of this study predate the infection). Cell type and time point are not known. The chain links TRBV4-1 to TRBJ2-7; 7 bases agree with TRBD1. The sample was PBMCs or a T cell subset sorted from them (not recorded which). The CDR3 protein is CASSPSTGSGYEQYF. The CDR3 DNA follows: TGCGCCAGCAGCCCGTCGACAGGGAGTGGCTACGAGCAGTACTTC.